At least ten counts were recorded for the clone carrying this T cell receptor beta chain. Its antigen is unknown. This entry is derived from a study of early T cells in non-severe SARS-CoV-2 infection. Study-wide background: The input, bulk RNA from unsorted whole blood, was sequenced, and chains were unpaired. Study-wide points: Anti-spike CD8 responses were favored in VDJdb matching, and private and CD4 specificities were missed.

Individually, cDNA molecules had unique molecular identifiers attached to them. MiXCR, run by TCRdb on the 5' RACE reads, gives a single entry per CDR3 protein. In the table there are some 80,000 distinct CDR3 sequences, roughly 4.7% of which are singletons. The germline CDR1 and CDR2 sequences are SEHNR and FQNEAQ (reference sequence). The CDR3 is 12 residues long. The germline V and J ends were trimmed by 5 bases and 3 bases, with 4 bases remaining between them. The J gene is TRBJ2-2, the V gene TRBV7-9; D uncertain. The sequencing here drew on whole blood, taken at baseline. This clonotype was sampled from an adult who was a healthcare worker with PCR-confirmed SARS-CoV-2 infection or an uninfected control (not recorded which). The DNA of the CDR3 is TGTGCCAGCAGCGGGGACACCGGGGAGCTGTTTTTT. This gives the protein CASSGDTGELFF.